This T cell receptor (beta chain) was observed in a study of T cells in Graves' hyperthyroidism and ophthalmopathy. Study information: Peripheral blood was collected at initial diagnosis, before any treatment.

This clonotype has only a few counts. Regions amplified from RNA transcripts were the TCR beta CDR3 regions. The primer set for the first-round RT-PCR of the TCR CDR3 was HTBI. TCRdb called the multiplex PCR reads again in MiXCR, with one record for every CDR3 protein. This sample has some 650,000 distinct CDR3 sequences, with 16% found just once. V trimming: 1 base; J trimming: 2 bases; junction bases outside the gene matches: 7. Germline CDR1 and CDR2: LGHDT and YNNKEL (reference sequence). The CDR3 extends over 18 amino acids. Sample: blood. The chain is built from TRBV3-1 and TRBJ2-5; 13 bases fit TRBD2. This TCR derives from a woman aged 40 to 50 with Graves' ophthalmopathy. The CDR3 DNA follows: TGTGCCAGCAGCCAAGTACTAGCGGGGGGGCCAGTGCAAGAGACCCAGTACTTC. This translates into CASSQVLAGGPVQETQYF.